A selection of T cell receptor beta chains follows, all from one sample in a study of tumor and adjacent non-tumor tissue in lung cancer. TCRdb reprocessed the multiplex PCR reads with MiXCR, giving one entry per CDR3 protein. The sample has roughly 67,000 distinct CDR3 sequences, around 82% seen once; the top ten hold 35% to 50%. The sequencing input was distant non-tumor lung tissue. The receptors were gathered from a man in his sixties with non-small cell lung cancer. CDR3s include the opening cysteine and the closing phenylalanine or tryptophan. The order of the fields is J gene, D gene, V gene, clone size, CDR3 length, CDR3 DNA, CDR3 protein. The D gene is left open where the match is weak. Clone size is given for some rows only: seen once, a few or many times, or a class if the clone is expanded.

J gene: TRBJ2-6; D gene: TRBD2; V gene: TRBV10-3; clone size: -; CDR3 length: 20; CDR3 DNA: TGTGCCATCGGTGAACATGGGACTAGCGGGATGGACTCTGTGGCCAACGTCCTGACTTTC; CDR3 protein: CAIGEHGTSGMDSVANVLTF
J gene: TRBJ1-5; D gene: TRBD1; V gene: TRBV20-1; clone size: -; CDR3 length: 15; CDR3 DNA: TGCAGTGTTAGAGTTCGGGACAGGCTCAATCAGCCCCAGCATTTT; CDR3 protein: CSVRVRDRLNQPQHF
J gene: TRBJ1-1; D gene: -; V gene: TRBV11-1; clone size: -; CDR3 length: 13; CDR3 DNA: TGTACCAACAGCTTAGCGCCGGTGGCTGAAGCTTTCTTT; CDR3 protein: CTNSLAPVAEAFF
J gene: TRBJ2-2; D gene: TRBD2; V gene: TRBV12-3/TRBV12-4; clone size: -; CDR3 length: 15; CDR3 DNA: TGTGCCAACAGTTTTCTCGGGGGGATAGCCGGGAAGCTGTTTTTT; CDR3 protein: CANSFLGGIAGKLFF
J gene: TRBJ2-4; D gene: TRBD2; V gene: TRBV20-1; clone size: -; CDR3 length: 16; CDR3 DNA: TGCAGTGCTAGAGAGGGACTAGCAGGAGCCAAAAACATTCAGTACTTC; CDR3 protein: CSAREGLAGAKNIQYF
J gene: TRBJ2-1; D gene: TRBD2; V gene: TRBV29-1; clone size: -; CDR3 length: 17; CDR3 DNA: TGCAGCGTTGAAGGTGGACTAGTGGGAGGTCGTGGAAATGAGCAGCTCTTC; CDR3 protein: CSVEGGLVGGRGNEQLF
J gene: TRBJ2-5; D gene: -; V gene: TRBV5-6; clone size: many; CDR3 length: 11; CDR3 DNA: TGTGCCAGCAGCTTGGACGAGACCCAGTACTTC; CDR3 protein: CASSLDETQYF
J gene: TRBJ1-5; D gene: TRBD1; V gene: TRBV6-6; clone size: once; CDR3 length: 17; CDR3 DNA: TGTGCCAGCAGGGACAGGGGCGTCGTTTGTAGCAATCATCCCCAGCATTTT; CDR3 protein: CASRDRGVVCSNHPQHF
J gene: TRBJ2-5; D gene: TRBD2; V gene: TRBV20-1; clone size: -; CDR3 length: 19; CDR3 DNA: TGCAGTGCAGCAGTAGCCGGGACTAGCGGGAGAAGGGAACAAGAGACCCAGTACTTC; CDR3 protein: CSAAVAGTSGRREQETQYF
J gene: TRBJ2-1; D gene: TRBD1; V gene: TRBV5-6; clone size: many; CDR3 length: 16; CDR3 DNA: TGTGCCAGCAGCTTTGAGGGACAGGGGGCCTGGAATGAGCAGTTCTTC; CDR3 protein: CASSFEGQGAWNEQFF
J gene: TRBJ2-3; D gene: -; V gene: TRBV13; clone size: -; CDR3 length: 15; CDR3 DNA: TGTGCCAGCAACTTAGCGAGACAGAACACAGGTACGCAGTTCTTT; CDR3 protein: CASNLARQNTGTQFF
J gene: TRBJ2-1; D gene: -; V gene: TRBV7-9; clone size: -; CDR3 length: 14; CDR3 DNA: TGTGCCAGCAGCTCTGCTAACGGGCTGATTGAGCAGTTCTTC; CDR3 protein: CASSSANGLIEQFF
J gene: TRBJ1-6; D gene: -; V gene: TRBV20-1; clone size: -; CDR3 length: 14; CDR3 DNA: TGCATTGCTCCCCCGGGACAATTGAATTCACCCCTCCACTTT; CDR3 protein: CIAPPGQLNSPLHF
J gene: TRBJ2-7; D gene: -; V gene: TRBV4-2; clone size: -; CDR3 length: 14; CDR3 DNA: TGTGTCAGTAGCCAAGAAAGGAGGGCCTACGAGCAGTACTTC; CDR3 protein: CVSSQERRAYEQYF
J gene: TRBJ1-5; D gene: TRBD1; V gene: TRBV4-2; clone size: once; CDR3 length: 15; CDR3 DNA: TGTGCCAGCAGTCAGACCGGGACAGGCAAGCAGCCCCATCTTTTT; CDR3 protein: CASSQTGTGKQPHLF
J gene: TRBJ2-7; D gene: -; V gene: TRBV14; clone size: -; CDR3 length: 12; CDR3 DNA: TGTGCAAGCAGCCCTGCCCACTACGAGCACTACTTC; CDR3 protein: CASSPAHYEHYF